Following are 3 T cell receptor beta chains from one sample sequenced in a study of early T cells in non-severe SARS-CoV-2 infection. One entry per CDR3 protein results from TCRdb running MiXCR on the 5' RACE reads. The sample holds about 83,000 distinct CDR3 sequences, roughly 13% seen once. The sequencing input was whole blood. The receptors were sampled from an adult who was a healthcare worker with PCR-confirmed SARS-CoV-2 infection or an uninfected control (not recorded which).

This clonotype was counted a few times. The rearrangement uses TRBV6-1 and TRBJ1-5; D gene uncertain. V lost 7 bases to trimming and J lost 4 bases, with 11 bases between them. The CDR3 sequence is 13 residues long. Germline assignment: CDR1 MNHNS and CDR2 SASEGT. CDR3 sequence: CASTMRANQPQHF. In DNA form, the CDR3 reads TGTGCCAGCACCATGAGGGCGAATCAGCCCCAGCATTTT.

This clonotype showed up many times. V is TRBV20-1 and J is TRBJ1-5, with TRBD1 as a possible D gene (6 bases). V lost 0 bases and J lost 5, with 14 bases in between. Germline CDR1 and CDR2: DFQATT and SNEGSKA (reference sequence). This CDR3 has 15 residues. The CDR3 DNA sequence: TGCAGTGCTAGAGATCGACAGGTCCCCTATCAGCCCCAGCATTTT. Translating gives CSARDRQVPYQPQHF.

Notes on this clonotype: With a much larger clone just one base away, this may be a read error. V gene TRBV7-8 combines with J gene TRBJ1-6; possibly TRBD1 for D (6 bases). The length of the CDR3 is 14 residues. Germline V CDR1 and CDR2: SGHVS, FQNEAQ. The CDR3 reads CVSSVASGASPLHF. Written as DNA, the CDR3 is TGTGTCAGCAGCGTTGCATCGGGGGCCTCACCCCTCCACTTT.